This TCR beta chain was sequenced in a study of blood T cells in healthy people across ages. Study conclusions and caveats: Estimated diversity across one million T cells was deemed an underestimate.

The V end lost 5 bases, the J end lost 2 bases, and 13 bases lay between the germline ends. This CDR3 is 15 amino acids long. A note on this clonotype: Its cognate antigen is unknown.

PCR was performed a second time for 7 to 11 cycles using a sample-barcoded 5' primer and a J-beta primer mix. TCRdb reanalysed the 5' RACE reads using MiXCR and keeps one entry per CDR3 protein. The data hold around 690,000 distinct CDR3 sequences, with roughly three fifths observed a single time. Sample: blood. The chain joins TRBV12-3 or TRBV12-4 to TRBJ1-3; a possible D gene is TRBD1 (5 bases). The sequence was collected from a man aged 55-75 years in good health. The CDR3 protein is CASSRRQIPGNTIYF. CDR3 sequence (DNA): TGTGCCAGCAGTCGCCGACAGATCCCTGGAAACACCATATATTTT.